These 21 T cell receptor beta chains were sequenced from one sample in a study of vaccination and CD4 T cells after COVID-19. CD4+ T cells that had been cultured provided DNA sequenced with the Oncomine TCR Beta short-read assay. TCRdb analysed the PCR reads with MiXCR anew, one entry per CDR3 protein. The table shows fewer than 20,000 distinct CDR3 sequences, with around half occurring only once. Specified treatment: 10-day PBMC culture with coronavirus spike peptide pools or control peptides (ViraFEST assay). Their cognate antigens are unknown. The sample was CD4+ T cells from blood, cultured in vitro, taken before SARS-CoV-2 vaccination. Receptors were obtained from a human donor who had recovered from COVID-19.

The chain couples TRBV10-2 to TRBJ1-2; no firm D call. V was trimmed by 3 bases and J by 5 bases, leaving 10 bases between them. The CDR3 is made up of 13 amino acids. CDR1 WSHSY and CDR2 SAAADI come from the germline V gene. The CDR3 coding sequence is TGCGCCAGCAGTGACCTGTTGGGGTATGGCTACACCTTC. It encodes CASSDLLGYGYTF.

This clonotype was counted only a few times. V usage is TRBV6-1 and J usage is TRBJ2-5; 9 positions agree with TRBD1. Germline V gives CDR1 MNHNS, CDR2 SASEGT. There are 15 residues in the CDR3. V gave up 6 bases and J gave up 4 bases; unmatched junction bases: 9. The CDR3 loop reads CASSLSQGAGETQYF. The CDR3, as DNA: TGTGCCAGCAGCTTATCACAGGGGGCCGGAGAGACCCAGTACTTC.

The chain uses TRBV20-1 and TRBJ1-1; D perhaps matches TRBD1 (6 bases). CDR3 size: 11 residues. Trimming shortened V by 3 bases and J by 9 bases, and 11 bases separated the two germline ends. CDR1 and CDR2 (germline): DFQATT, SNEGSKA (reference sequence). CDR3 coding DNA: TGCAGTGCTAGGGGGGCATCTCAAGCTTTCTTT. The encoded protein is CSARGASQAFF.

V is TRBV7-2 and J is TRBJ2-3; D might be TRBD2 (6 bases). CDR1 and CDR2 from the germline V gene are SGHTA and FQGNSA. The CDR3 is 15 amino acids. The V end lost 1 base, the J end lost 3 bases, and 11 bases lay between the germline ends. CDR3 DNA sequence: TGTGCCAGCAGCTTAGTGCCCAGCGGGACAGATACGCAGTATTTT. It specifies CASSLVPSGTDTQYF.

In this sample, this clonotype is medium-sized. The CDR3 loop is CASSYRGAGYTF. CDR3 DNA: TGTGCCAGCAGTTACCGGGGGGCCGGCTACACCTTC. The V and J genes are TRBV6-5 and TRBJ1-2; D is perhaps TRBD1 (6 bases). Germline CDR1 reads MNHEY; CDR2 reads SVGAGI. Trimming took off 2 bases at V and 8 bases at J, with 9 bases between the two ends. The CDR3 extends over 12 amino acids.

By sample share, this clonotype is medium-sized (0.01 to 0.1%). CDR3 in amino acids: CAWSVQGNQPQHF. The CDR3 bases are TGTGCCTGGAGTGTACAGGGCAATCAGCCCCAGCATTTT. J is TRBJ1-5 and V is TRBV30, with D possibly being TRBD1 (5 bases). The V end was cut by 0 bases, the J end by 2 bases, with 5 bases between. In germline, CDR1 is GTSNPN, CDR2 SVGIG (reference sequence). CDR3 size: 13 residues.

The chain recombines TRBV19 with TRBJ1-6; D is perhaps TRBD1 (5 bases). V lost 5 bases and J lost 10, with 18 bases in between. This CDR3 has 15 amino acids. Germline V gene lookup returns CDR1 LNHDA and CDR2 SQIVND (reference sequence). Here the CDR3 reads CASSSTGQGGSPLHF. DNA for the CDR3: TGTGCCAGTAGTTCCACCGGGCAGGGAGGATCACCCCTCCACTTT.

The chain employs TRBV2 and TRBJ1-5; 8 bases fit TRBD1. The CDR3 runs to 16 residues. The V and J ends lost 4 bases and 1 base, in that order; junction bases with no gene match: 6. Per germline, CDR1 SNHLY and CDR2 FYNNEI. The CDR3 loop is CASSAQGARSNQPQHF. CDR3 coding DNA: TGTGCCAGCAGTGCGCAGGGGGCAAGGAGCAATCAGCCCCAGCATTTT.

The chain employs TRBV9 and TRBJ1-1; weak D call: TRBD1 (5 bases). Trimming left V 4 bases short and J 1 base short, with 8 bases between. The CDR3 has 13 residues. CDR1 is SGDLS, CDR2 YYNGEE, per germline. The CDR3 loop is CASSFDRNTEAFF. The CDR3 DNA sequence: TGTGCCAGCAGCTTTGACAGGAACACTGAAGCTTTCTTT.

The chain combines TRBV6-1 with TRBJ2-7; unclear D gene. The CDR3 sequence is 12 residues long. The germline V gene has CDR1 MNHNS and CDR2 SASEGT. Trimming left V 5 bases short and J 9 bases short, with 14 bases between. The CDR3 sequence: CASSTLGRTQYF. The CDR3 DNA reads as TGTGCCAGCAGTACCCTAGGACGGACGCAGTACTTC.

The genes are TRBV7-7 and TRBJ2-5; no reliable D call. V was shortened by 4 bases and J by 3 bases, with 9 bases between the two germline ends. This CDR3 has 13 residues. Looked up from germline, CDR1 is SSHAT and CDR2 is FNYEAQ (reference sequence). This chain's CDR3 is CASSSHAKETQYF. The CDR3, as DNA: TGTGCCAGCAGCTCCCATGCCAAAGAGACCCAGTACTTC.

This clonotype was seen only once. The chain recombines TRBV20-1 with TRBJ1-2; D remains unclear. CDR3 length: 14 amino acids. Germline values: CDR1 DFQATT, CDR2 SNEGSKA (reference sequence). Trimming cost V 3 bases and J 3 bases, with 14 bases left between them. CDR3 sequence (DNA): TGCAGTGCTAGGGCAGCCCAGATTTACTATGGCTACACCTTC. Translation: CSARAAQIYYGYTF.

This sequence joins TRBV6-2 or TRBV6-3 and TRBJ2-3; TRBD2 aligns across 11 bases. V shed 4 bases, J shed 6 bases, and the junction held 6 bases outside the gene matches. The length of the CDR3 is 15 residues. Germline CDR1 and CDR2: MNHEY and SVGEGT. CDR3 sequence (DNA): TGTGCCAGCAGTTCAGGACTAGCGGGTGCCGATACGCAGTATTTT. It specifies CASSSGLAGADTQYF.

J is TRBJ2-5 and V is TRBV12-3 or TRBV12-4, with no clear D. Trimming stripped 3 bases from V and 5 bases from J, with 10 bases between. This CDR3 is 13 amino acids long. CDR3 coding DNA: TGTGCCAGCAGTTTGGGCGCCAGTGAGACCCAGTACTTC. This gives the protein CASSLGASETQYF.

The chain uses TRBV28 and TRBJ2-7; D gene uncertain. CDR3 length: 14 amino acids. From germline, CDR1 is MDHEN and CDR2 SYDVKM. The ends were cut back, 4 bases at V and 0 bases at J, with 10 bases in the middle. DNA of the CDR3: TGTGCCAGCAGTTCGAAACACAACTCCTACGAGCAGTACTTC. Translation: CASSSKHNSYEQYF.

The chain uses TRBV29-1 and TRBJ2-7; no reliable D call. The CDR3 is 13 amino acids. Germline values: CDR1 SQVTM, CDR2 ANQGSEA. Trimming took 0 bases from V and 2 from J, leaving 8 bases between them. CDR3 in amino acids: CSVEDGITYEQYF. CDR3 DNA: TGCAGCGTTGAAGATGGCATAACCTACGAGCAGTACTTC.

There are a few counts of this clonotype. The chain's CDR3 is CASSWGLAATDTQYF. DNA of the CDR3: TGTGCCAGCAGTTGGGGACTAGCGGCCACAGATACGCAGTATTTT. The V and J genes are TRBV6-2 or TRBV6-3 and TRBJ2-3; 11 positions match TRBD2. The CDR3 contains 15 residues. With V trimmed by 4 bases and J by 2 bases, 2 bases remained unmatched. Germline assignment: CDR1 MNHEY and CDR2 SVGEGT.

This clonotype has more than one count but fewer than ten. This sequence joins TRBV25-1 and TRBJ1-2; D not resolved. The V and J ends lost 1 base and 6 bases respectively, with 9 bases between them. Germline loops: CDR1 MGHDK, CDR2 SYGVNS. This CDR3 contains 13 residues. The CDR3 sequence: CASSEFRANGYTF. CDR3 in DNA: TGTGCCAGCAGTGAATTTCGGGCTAATGGCTACACCTTC.

A few counts support this clonotype. The chain recombines TRBV30 with TRBJ1-1; D may be TRBD1 (6 bases). Trimming took off 7 bases at V and 4 bases at J, with 16 bases between the two ends. Germline assignment: CDR1 GTSNPN and CDR2 SVGIG (reference sequence). The CDR3 has 13 amino acids. The CDR3 here is CASEDSRGTEAFF. The CDR3 DNA is TGTGCCTCCGAGGACAGTCGGGGCACTGAAGCTTTCTTT.

The rearrangement joins TRBV5-1 to TRBJ1-1; D unclear. The CDR3 contains 14 residues. Germline assignment: CDR1 SGHRS and CDR2 YFSETQ. Trimming cost V 1 base and J 1 base, with 8 bases left between them. As DNA, the CDR3 is TGCGCCAGCAGCTTGAGCGCAGGGAACACTGAAGCTTTCTTT. It encodes CASSLSAGNTEAFF.

The chain carries TRBV11-2 and TRBJ1-5; TRBD1 is a possible D gene (5 bases). CDR3 length equals 16 residues. Germline-derived CDR1 and CDR2 are SGHAT and FQNNGV. V lost 1 base to trimming and J lost 0 bases, with 10 bases between them. CDR3 bases: TGTGCCAGCAGCTTAGTATGGGGGTATAGCAATCAGCCCCAGCATTTT. This codes for CASSLVWGYSNQPQHF. Full variable domain (missing parts from reference TRBV11-2 and TRBJ1-5): EAGVAQSPRYKIIEKRQSVAFWCNPISGHATLYWYQQILGQGPKLLIQFQNNGVVDDSQLPKDRFSAERLKGVDSTLKIQPAKLEDSAVYLCASSLVWGYSNQPQHFGDGTRLSIL.